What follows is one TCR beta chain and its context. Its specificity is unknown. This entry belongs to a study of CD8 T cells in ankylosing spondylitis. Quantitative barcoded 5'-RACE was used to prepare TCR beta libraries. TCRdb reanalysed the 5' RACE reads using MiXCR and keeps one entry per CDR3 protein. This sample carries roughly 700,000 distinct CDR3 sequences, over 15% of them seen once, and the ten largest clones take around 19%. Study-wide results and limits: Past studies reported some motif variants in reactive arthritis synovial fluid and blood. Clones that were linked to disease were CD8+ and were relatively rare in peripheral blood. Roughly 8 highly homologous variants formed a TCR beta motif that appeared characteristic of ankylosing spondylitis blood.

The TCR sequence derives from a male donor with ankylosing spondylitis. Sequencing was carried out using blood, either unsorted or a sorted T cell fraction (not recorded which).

The CDR3 loop reads CASRRTGATDTQYF. CDR3 sequence (DNA): TGTGCCAGCAGACGGACAGGGGCCACAGATACGCAGTATTTT. The gene calls are TRBV6-2 or TRBV6-3 and TRBJ2-3; 9 bases agree with TRBD1. Losses at the gene ends were 6 bases for V and 2 bases for J; bases not matched to a gene: 3. This CDR3 contains 14 residues. Germline CDR1 MNHEY, CDR2 SVGEGT.